A single sample is the source of the 26 T cell receptor beta chains below, sequenced in a study of blood T cell repertoires in COVID-19. Sequenced by immunoSEQ multiplex PCR; TCRdb stores in-frame clones only, minus some. The sample gives 130,000 to 150,000 clones, under 90% of which show up once; less than 50% is in the top ten. Sequencing used peripheral blood. The origin of the receptors is a human donor in a cohort sampled during active COVID-19.

V usage is TRBV7-6 and J usage is TRBJ2-7; 8 bases are a match to TRBD1. Trimming took 5 bases from V and 2 from J; bases not matched to a gene: 14. Per germline, CDR1 SGHVS and CDR2 FNYEAQ. The CDR3 extends over 17 amino acids. CDR3 amino acids: CASSPKTPGQAAYEQYF. The CDR3, as DNA: TGTGCCAGCAGCCCAAAAACTCCGGGACAGGCCGCCTACGAGCAGTACTTC.

This chain links TRBV2 with TRBJ2-7; D is undetermined. V lost 4 bases and J lost 2, with 12 bases in between. CDR3 size: 14 residues. The germline CDR1 and CDR2 sequences are SNHLY and FYNNEI. Written as DNA, the CDR3 is TGTGCCAGCAGTGGTGGAGTCGATCCCTACGAGCAGTACTTC. Translated, it gives CASSGGVDPYEQYF. The whole variable domain, remainder taken from reference TRBV2 and TRBJ2-7, is EPEVTQTPSHQVTQMGQEVILRCVPISNHLYFYWYRQILGQKVEFLVSFYNNEISEKSEIFDDQFSVERPDGSNFTLKIRSTKLEDSAMYFCASSGGVDPYEQYFGPGTRLTVT.

J is TRBJ2-6 and V is TRBV5-5; a possible D gene is TRBD1 (6 bases). CDR3 length equals 15 residues. Between the trimmed V and J ends, which lost 3 bases and 3 bases, there was a span of 10 bases. Germline V gene data show CDR1 as SGHKS and CDR2 as YYEKEE (reference sequence). The CDR3 protein is CASSSGAGGANVLTF. CDR3 bases: TGTGCCAGCAGCTCAGGGGCGGGTGGGGCCAACGTCCTGACTTTC.

The genes are TRBV6-6 and TRBJ2-5; D is unclear. The CDR3 is made up of 14 amino acids. CDR1 MNHNY and CDR2 SVGAGI come from the germline V gene (reference sequence). The V gene lost 4 bases and the J gene lost 5 bases, with 14 bases spanning the gap. Here the CDR3 DNA reads TGTGCCAGCAGTTCCCCCAATGTCCGGGAGACCCAGTACTTC. The encoded protein is CASSSPNVRETQYF.

The V and J genes are TRBV5-1 and TRBJ1-5, with D unresolved. The CDR3 runs to 17 residues. Trimming shortened V by 0 bases and J by 0 bases, and 13 bases separated the two germline ends. Germline values: CDR1 SGHRS, CDR2 YFSETQ. The CDR3 is CASSLEPIEYSNQPQHF. Here the CDR3 DNA reads TGCGCCAGCAGCTTGGAACCGATAGAGTATAGCAATCAGCCCCAGCATTTT.

The rearrangement joins TRBV7-9 to TRBJ1-6, with D perhaps TRBD1 (6 bases). Germline V gene sequence: CDR1 SEHNR, CDR2 FQNEAQ (reference sequence). The CDR3 loop spans 14 amino acids. The V end was cut by 1 base, the J end by 10 bases, with 11 bases between. The chain's CDR3 is CASSLGQGMSPLHF. The CDR3 bases are TGTGCCAGCAGCTTAGGGCAGGGGATGTCACCCCTCCACTTT.

The gene calls are TRBV4-1 and TRBJ2-1, with 13 positions matching TRBD2. This CDR3 has 14 amino acids. Germline V gene lookup returns CDR1 MGHRA and CDR2 YSYEKL. Losses at the gene ends were 6 bases for V and 5 bases for J; bases not matched to a gene: 1. CDR3 sequence: CASRLAGGDNEQFF. The CDR3 region has the DNA TGCGCCAGCAGACTAGCGGGGGGGGACAATGAGCAGTTCTTC.

V is TRBV7-2 and J is TRBJ2-3; 7 nucleotides agree with TRBD2. Germline V gene data show CDR1 as SGHTA and CDR2 as FQGNSA. Losses at the gene ends were 4 bases for V and 2 bases for J; bases not matched to a gene: 9. The CDR3 extends over 16 amino acids. This CDR3 reads CASSSRPSGFTDTQYF. In DNA, the CDR3 is TGTGCCAGCAGCTCCAGGCCTAGCGGATTCACAGATACGCAGTATTTT.

J is TRBJ1-2 and V is TRBV4-3; a weak D match, TRBD1 (6 bases). The CDR3 consists of 15 residues. From germline, CDR1 is LGHNA and CDR2 YSLEER. Trimming left V 0 bases short and J 6 bases short, with 14 bases between. CDR3 bases: TGCGCCAGCAGCCAAGACCCGACAGGTATTAATGGCTACACCTTC. Translation: CASSQDPTGINGYTF.

This chain connects TRBV7-9 to TRBJ2-5, with 14 bases that match TRBD2. Looked up from germline, CDR1 is SEHNR and CDR2 is FQNEAQ (reference sequence). The V and J ends lost 5 bases and 4 bases, in that order; junction bases with no gene match: 9. This CDR3 region has 17 residues. CDR3 bases: TGTGCCAGCAGCATGGGGACTAGCGGGGGCCGTGGAGAGACCCAGTACTTC. Protein sequence: CASSMGTSGGRGETQYF.

The chain links TRBV11-3 to TRBJ1-4; TRBD1 might be the D (6 bases). Trimming stripped 3 bases from V and 13 bases from J, with 18 bases between. The CDR3 extends over 14 amino acids. Germline V gene lookup returns CDR1 SGHNT and CDR2 YENEEA. The CDR3: CASSFPGETGSLFF. CDR3 bases: TGTGCCAGCAGCTTCCCCGGGGAAACAGGGTCACTGTTTTTT.

The V call is TRBV18, the J call TRBJ1-2; TRBD1 is a possible D gene (5 bases). CDR3 length: 15 amino acids. The germline gives CDR1 KGHSH, CDR2 LQKENI. V was clipped by 2 bases and J by 0 bases, with 10 bases between them. The CDR3 sequence: CASSPGRGPNYGYTF. DNA of the CDR3: TGTGCCAGCTCACCAGGGAGGGGCCCTAACTATGGCTACACCTTC.

The chain joins TRBV27 to TRBJ1-2, with D hard to call. The V gene lost 6 bases and the J gene lost 6 bases, with 14 bases spanning the gap. Germline-derived CDR1 and CDR2 are MNHEY and SMNVEV (reference sequence). The CDR3 extends over 13 amino acids. The CDR3 region is CASRDRGWDGYTF. Here the CDR3 DNA reads TGTGCCAGCAGGGACCGAGGGTGGGATGGCTACACCTTC.

The V call is TRBV4-3, the J call TRBJ1-2, with D perhaps TRBD1 (6 bases). The CDR3 totals 16 residues. CDR1 LGHNA and CDR2 YSLEER come from the germline V gene. Trimming stripped 4 bases from V and 3 bases from J, with 18 bases between. The CDR3 nucleotides read TGCGCCAGCAGCCCGAAGGGGGAAATCGGTGACTATGGCTACACCTTC. Its translation is CASSPKGEIGDYGYTF.

V and J are TRBV12-5 and TRBJ1-5, with D unresolved. V lost 2 bases to trimming and J lost 6 bases, with 8 bases between them. Germline loops: CDR1 LGHNT, CDR2 FRNRAP. This CDR3 is built from 13 residues. The CDR3 loop reads CASGLRGGQPQHF. CDR3 coding DNA: TGTGCTAGTGGTTTGAGAGGAGGTCAGCCCCAGCATTTT.

This rearrangement joins TRBV3-1 (or the pseudogene TRBV3-2) to TRBJ1-1; tentative D call: TRBD1 (5 bases). CDR1 and CDR2 (germline): LGHDT, YNNKEL (reference sequence). This CDR3 region has 17 residues. The germline V and J ends were trimmed by 2 bases and 1 base, with 17 bases remaining between them. In DNA, the CDR3 is TGTGCCAGCAGCCAATCAACCAACAGGCCTAAGAACACTGAAGCTTTCTTT. The encoded protein is CASSQSTNRPKNTEAFF.

The rearrangement links TRBV4-3 to TRBJ2-5, with unresolved D. Trimming left V 0 bases short and J 5 bases short, with 13 bases between. The CDR3 length is 15 residues. Germline CDR1 is LGHNA and CDR2 is YSLEER. The CDR3 is CASSQDRLDRETQYF. The DNA for the CDR3 is TGCGCCAGCAGCCAAGATCGACTGGATAGGGAGACCCAGTACTTC.

This clone was seen more than once but under ten times. The genes are TRBV11-2 and TRBJ1-1, with 8 bases aligning to TRBD1. V lost 4 bases to trimming and J lost 4 bases; unmatched junction nucleotides: 11. Germline CDR1 is SGHAT and CDR2 is FQNNGV. The length of the CDR3 is 16 residues. The CDR3 nucleotides read TGTGCCAGCAGCTCCGGCAGGGGGCTATTTCGCACTGAAGCTTTCTTT. Residues: CASSSGRGLFRTEAFF.

CDR3 sequence: CASRVGAQGGYTF. CDR3 coding DNA: TGTGCCAGCCGGGTGGGGGCTCAGGGAGGCTACACCTTC. The chain carries TRBV6-6 and TRBJ1-2, with D maybe TRBD1 (6 bases). Per the germline V gene, CDR1 is MNHNY and CDR2 is SVGAGI (reference sequence). The V end lost 8 bases, the J end lost 8 bases, and 18 bases lay between the germline ends. The CDR3 has 13 residues.

The gene calls are TRBV30 and TRBJ1-1; D may be TRBD1 (5 bases). V was clipped by 5 bases and J by 1 base, with 14 bases between them. CDR3 length: 14 residues. CDR1 and CDR2 from the germline V gene are GTSNPN and SVGIG (reference sequence). This CDR3 reads CAWGRPQGNTEAFF. CDR3 DNA: TGTGCCTGGGGACGCCCTCAGGGGAACACTGAAGCTTTCTTT.

This chain uses TRBV9 with TRBJ1-1; a weak D match, TRBD1 (6 bases). Trimming shortened V by 4 bases and J by 1 base, and 14 bases separated the two germline ends. This CDR3 has 15 amino acids. CDR1 is SGDLS and CDR2 is YYNGEE in the germline V gene. The CDR3 is CASSPPGHQNTEAFF. The CDR3 DNA is TGTGCCAGCAGCCCGCCGGGACATCAGAACACTGAAGCTTTCTTT.

The rearrangement links TRBV7-9 to TRBJ1-1; TRBD1 matches at 8 bases. The CDR3 consists of 15 residues. J was trimmed by 4 bases and V by 5 bases; bases with no gene match: 9. Germline V gene sequence: CDR1 SEHNR, CDR2 FQNEAQ (reference sequence). The CDR3 bases are TGTGCCAGCAGCCGCAACCAGGGGGCAGGCACTGAAGCTTTCTTT. Residues: CASSRNQGAGTEAFF.

This clone came up many times. The chain combines TRBV2 with TRBJ1-6; 7 nucleotides align to TRBD1. Unmatched junction bases numbered 11, after V lost 1 base and J lost 14 bases. Germline lookup yields CDR1 SNHLY and CDR2 FYNNEI. CDR3 size: 15 residues. In DNA form, the CDR3 reads TGTGCCAGCAGTGAAGACAGGGGAGGTGTTAAGTCCCTCCACTTT. This encodes CASSEDRGGVKSLHF. Drawing the rest from reference TRBV2 and TRBJ1-6, the complete variable domain is EPEVTQTPSHQVTQMGQEVILRCVPISNHLYFYWYRQILGQKVEFLVSFYNNEISEKSEIFDDQFSVERPDGSNFTLKIRSTKLEDSAMYFCASSEDRGGVKSLHFGNGTRLTVT.

CDR3 in DNA: TGTGCCACCAGCCGGCAGCCCGGGGGACAAGAGACCCAGTACTTC. Translation gives CATSRQPGGQETQYF. V is TRBV15 and J is TRBJ2-5; possibly TRBD2 for D (6 bases). The V end was cut by 5 bases, the J end by 2 bases, with 15 bases between. Germline V gene sequence: CDR1 LNHNV, CDR2 YYDKDF (reference sequence). The CDR3 runs to 15 residues.

The chain combines TRBV5-6 with TRBJ2-7; the D gene is possibly TRBD2 (6 bases). Trimming left V 4 bases short and J 6 bases short, with 11 bases between. CDR3 size: 12 residues. From germline, CDR1 is SGHDT and CDR2 YYEEEE. CDR3 sequence: CASSRDWPEQYF. CDR3 bases: TGTGCCAGCAGCCGGGACTGGCCCGAGCAGTACTTC.

The rearrangement joins TRBV18 to TRBJ1-2; D uncertain. Germline CDR1 and CDR2: KGHSH and LQKENI. Trimming cost V 2 bases and J 4 bases, with 17 bases left between them. The length of the CDR3 is 16 residues. CDR3 amino acids: CASSPGGILEFYGYTF. DNA for the CDR3: TGTGCCAGCTCACCAGGAGGGATCTTAGAGTTCTATGGCTACACCTTC.